The 16 T cell receptor beta chains below were found in one sample sequenced in a study of T cell responses to AZD1222 COVID-19 vaccine. Assay: immunoSEQ multiplex PCR; the TCRdb copy retains only in-frame clones and omits some. The sample consists of 130,000 or so clones, 70% to 90% of them appearing once. The sequenced sample was peripheral blood, obtained on day 0 of AZD1222 vaccination. The receptors come from an adult in good health.

The chain uses TRBV15 and TRBJ1-5; 7 positions agree with TRBD1. CDR1 and CDR2 (germline): LNHNV, YYDKDF (reference sequence). The CDR3 extends over 15 amino acids. The V gene end was trimmed by 4 bases and the J gene end by 4 bases; junction bases not matched to a gene: 7. The CDR3 DNA reads TGTGCCACCAGCACCGCGACAGGGCCGAATCAGCCCCAGCATTTT. Translated: CATSTATGPNQPQHF.

The chain carries TRBV7-3 and TRBJ2-1, with 9 positions matching TRBD2. V dropped 1 base and J dropped 3; count of bases not matched to a gene: 10. The CDR3 sequence is 18 residues long. Germline V gene data show CDR1 as SGHTA and CDR2 as FQGTGA. The CDR3 is CASSLRALAGTGYNEQFF. In DNA form, the CDR3 reads TGTGCCAGCAGCTTAAGGGCGCTAGCGGGAACGGGCTACAATGAGCAGTTCTTC. Full variable domain (missing parts from reference TRBV7-3 and TRBJ2-1): GAGVSQTPSNKVTEKGKYVELRCDPISGHTALYWYRQSLGQGPEFLIYFQGTGAADDSGLPNDRFFAVRPEGSVSTLKIQRTERGDSAVYLCASSLRALAGTGYNEQFFGPGTRLTVL.

The CDR3 DNA is TGTGCCAGTAGTCTTGGGGGAGCTCGGGATGAGCAGTTCTTC. The encoded protein is CASSLGGARDEQFF. The rearrangement uses TRBV19 and TRBJ2-1; perhaps D is TRBD1 or TRBD2 (5 bases each). V dropped 5 bases and J dropped 8 bases, with 16 bases sitting between them. Germline V gene sequence: CDR1 LNHDA, CDR2 SQIVND (reference sequence). CDR3 length: 14 amino acids.

This clone was detected only once. The chain recombines TRBV9 with TRBJ2-5, with TRBD2 as a possible D gene (6 bases). Trimming pared 0 bases from V and 5 bases from J, leaving 14 bases between. The CDR3 has 15 amino acids. CDR1 is SGDLS, CDR2 YYNGEE, per germline. The chain's CDR3 is CASSVGAGDGETQYF. Written as DNA, the CDR3 is TGTGCCAGCAGCGTAGGAGCGGGCGACGGCGAGACCCAGTACTTC. Supplemented by reference TRBV9 and TRBJ2-5, the full variable domain reads DSGVTQTPKHLITATGQRVTLRCSPRSGDLSVYWYQQSLDQGLQFLIQYYNGEERAKGNILERFSAQQFPDLHSELNLSSLELGDSALYFCASSVGAGDGETQYFGPGTRLLVL.

The gene calls are TRBV7-2 and TRBJ1-1; the match to TRBD1 covers 7 bases. The CDR3 sequence is 13 residues long. After removal of 6 bases from V and 1 base from J, the junction contained 2 bases not matched to a gene. In germline, CDR1 is SGHTA, CDR2 FQGNSA. CDR3 region: CASSSGGNTEAFF. The CDR3 nucleotides read TGTGCCAGCAGTTCAGGGGGGAACACTGAAGCTTTCTTT.

V usage is TRBV3-1 (or the pseudogene TRBV3-2) and J usage is TRBJ2-7; D is possibly TRBD1 or TRBD2 (5 bases each). This CDR3 is 14 amino acids long. The V gene lost 8 bases and the J gene lost 0 bases, with 14 bases spanning the gap. The germline V gene encodes CDR1 LGHDT and CDR2 YNNKEL (reference sequence). The CDR3 nucleotides read TGTGCCAGCTCCGGGACGAGAAGCTCCTACGAGCAGTACTTC. Amino acid sequence: CASSGTRSSYEQYF.

This sequence joins TRBV4-3 and TRBJ1-5; D is unresolved. With 0 bases removed from V and 6 bases from J, the gap between germline ends came to 12 bases. This CDR3 has 15 residues. From germline, CDR1 is LGHNA and CDR2 YSLEER. The CDR3 DNA is TGCGCCAGCAGCCAAGATCGAGGTCCTGGTCAGCCCCAGCATTTT. Residues: CASSQDRGPGQPQHF.

The chain employs TRBV25-1 and TRBJ2-7; 7 nucleotides agree with TRBD1. The V gene's germline CDR1 is MGHDK and CDR2 SYGVNS. Trimming cost V 7 bases and J 3 bases; bases outside gene matches: 3. The CDR3 sequence is 12 residues long. The CDR3 loop is CASNRGNYEQYF. CDR3 in DNA: TGTGCCAGCAACAGGGGAAACTACGAGCAGTACTTC.

This chain joins TRBV5-8 and TRBJ1-5; possible D gene TRBD1, 6 bases. This CDR3 region has 16 residues. Per germline, CDR1 SGHTS and CDR2 YDEGEE. V shed 6 bases and J shed 2 bases, with 18 bases lying between them. Written as DNA, the CDR3 is TGTGCCAGCACCCCGGACGGGGGCGAGGGCAATCAGCCCCAGCATTTT. Its protein product is CASTPDGGEGNQPQHF.

J is TRBJ2-7 and V is TRBV2; D not certain. V dropped 6 bases and J dropped 3 bases, with 12 bases sitting between them. This CDR3 is 13 amino acids long. The V gene's germline CDR1 is SNHLY and CDR2 FYNNEI. CDR3: CASRILSLYEQYF. CDR3 in DNA: TGTGCCAGCAGGATACTCAGCCTCTACGAGCAGTACTTC.

V usage is TRBV9 and J usage is TRBJ1-2; 8 bases match TRBD1. Germline loops: CDR1 SGDLS, CDR2 YYNGEE. The CDR3 is made up of 15 amino acids. Trimming at V came to 5 bases and at J to 0 bases, leaving 6 bases not matched to a gene. The CDR3 sequence: CASSGQGLTNYGYTF. CDR3 nucleotide sequence: TGTGCCAGCAGTGGACAGGGTCTCACTAACTATGGCTACACCTTC.

V gene TRBV2 combines with J gene TRBJ1-6; D not resolved. CDR3 length: 14 residues. V lost 6 bases and J lost 0, with 6 bases in between. Germline assignment: CDR1 SNHLY and CDR2 FYNNEI. The CDR3, as DNA: TGTGCCAGCAGGATGATCTCCTATAATTCACCCCTCCACTTT. Amino acid sequence: CASRMISYNSPLHF.

V gene TRBV19 combines with J gene TRBJ1-5; 8 nucleotides match TRBD1. Germline-derived CDR1 and CDR2 are LNHDA and SQIVND (reference sequence). The CDR3 is 16 amino acids. J lost 2 bases, V lost 3 bases, and 6 bases had no gene match. CDR3 loop: CASSIEDRGGNQPQHF. The CDR3 nucleotides are TGTGCCAGTAGTATCGAAGACAGGGGTGGCAATCAGCCCCAGCATTTT.

The CDR3 reads CAWTPGGEQYF. In DNA form, the CDR3 reads TGTGCCTGGACGCCCGGGGGCGAGCAGTACTTC. The chain links TRBV30 to TRBJ2-7, with D tentatively TRBD2 (6 bases). Looked up from germline, CDR1 is GTSNPN and CDR2 is SVGIG (reference sequence). The CDR3 loop spans 11 amino acids. V was trimmed by 4 bases and J by 6 bases, leaving 10 bases between them.

In its sample, this clone was seen once. The gene calls are TRBV5-4 and TRBJ2-2; D unclear. V lost 5 bases and J lost 3, with 11 bases in between. CDR3 length: 14 residues. CDR1 and CDR2 (germline): SGHNT, YYREEE (reference sequence). The CDR3 region has the DNA TGTGCCAGCAGAGCCCCCCGGGACACCGGGGAGCTGTTTTTT. Its translation: CASRAPRDTGELFF.

This clone was detected once. This chain links TRBV27 with TRBJ1-1; D remains unclear. This CDR3 spans 13 amino acids. Trimming stripped 6 bases from V and 0 bases from J, with 8 bases between. Germline CDR1 and CDR2: MNHEY and SMNVEV (reference sequence). CDR3 DNA sequence: TGTGCCAGCAGCGGTTCGGTGAACACTGAAGCTTTCTTT. It codes for CASSGSVNTEAFF.